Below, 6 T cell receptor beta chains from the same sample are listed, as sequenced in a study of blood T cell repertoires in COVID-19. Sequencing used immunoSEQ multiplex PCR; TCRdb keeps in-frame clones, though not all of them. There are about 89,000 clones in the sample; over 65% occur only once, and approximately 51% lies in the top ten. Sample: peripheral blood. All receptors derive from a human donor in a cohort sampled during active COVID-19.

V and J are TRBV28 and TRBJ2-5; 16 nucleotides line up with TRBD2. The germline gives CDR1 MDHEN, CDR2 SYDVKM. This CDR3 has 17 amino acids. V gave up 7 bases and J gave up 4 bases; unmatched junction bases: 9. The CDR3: CASKGAGLAGGRETQYF. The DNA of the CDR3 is TGTGCCAGCAAAGGGGCGGGACTAGCGGGAGGGAGAGAGACCCAGTACTTC.

The CDR3 DNA is TGTGCCAGCAGACCAACTCCCCCGGCGGGGGAGGAAAATGAAAAACTGTTTTTT. It codes for CASRPTPPAGEENEKLFF. The chain has TRBV28 and TRBJ1-4, with TRBD1 as a possible D gene (5 bases). The CDR3 runs to 18 residues. V lost 6 bases and J lost 5, with 25 bases in between. Looked up from germline, CDR1 is MDHEN and CDR2 is SYDVKM. Full variable domain (outside the CDR3, taken from reference TRBV28 and TRBJ1-4): DVKVTQSSRYLVKRTGEKVFLECVQDMDHENMFWYRQDPGLGLRLIYFSYDVKMKEKGDIPEGYSVSREKKERFSLILESASTNQTSMYLCASRPTPPAGEENEKLFFGSGTQLSVL.

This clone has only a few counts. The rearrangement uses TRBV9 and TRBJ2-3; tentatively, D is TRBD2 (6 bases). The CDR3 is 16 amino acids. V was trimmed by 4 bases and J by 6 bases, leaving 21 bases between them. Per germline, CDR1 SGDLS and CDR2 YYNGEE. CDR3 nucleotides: TGTGCCAGCAGCCCCCGTGACGGGAGTTACGGTGATACGCAGTATTTT. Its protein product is CASSPRDGSYGDTQYF.

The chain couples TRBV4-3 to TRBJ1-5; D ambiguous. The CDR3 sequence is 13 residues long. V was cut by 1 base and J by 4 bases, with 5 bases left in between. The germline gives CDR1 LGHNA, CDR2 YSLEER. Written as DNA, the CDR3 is TGCGCCAGCAGCCAAGCCGGGAATCAGCCCCAGCATTTT. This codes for CASSQAGNQPQHF.

This CDR3 reads CASSIRLGTQYF. The CDR3, as DNA: TGTGCCAGCAGCATAAGGCTAGGTACGCAGTATTTT. The chain combines TRBV7-2 with TRBJ2-3; no definite D call. The V gene's germline CDR1 is SGHTA and CDR2 FQGNSA. V lost 5 bases, J lost 8 bases, and 11 bases lay in between. The length of the CDR3 is 12 residues.

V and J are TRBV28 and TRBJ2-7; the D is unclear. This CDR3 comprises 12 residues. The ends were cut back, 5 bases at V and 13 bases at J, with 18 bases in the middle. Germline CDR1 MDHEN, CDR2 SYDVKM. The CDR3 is CASSPPRQIEYF. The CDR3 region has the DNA TGTGCCAGCAGTCCCCCCCGTCAAATAGAATACTTC.